The clone carrying this T cell receptor beta chain was observed many times. Its antigen is still unknown. Losses at the gene ends were 2 bases for V and 1 base for J; bases not matched to a gene: 4. The length of the CDR3 is 16 residues. The data derive from a study of T cell repertoires in cytomegalovirus infection. On the study more broadly: Alongside well-studied HLA-B-restricted CMV epitopes, recently identified HLA-C-restricted CMV epitopes were also used. Indications of both CMV infection and matching HLA type were provided by public TCR beta signatures.

Study results and caveats: Ex vivo, HLA-C-restricted CMV-specific TCR beta clonotypes prevailed over the rest of the response.

TCRdb used MiXCR to reprocess the reads, holding one entry per CDR3 protein. The repertoire has about 270,000 distinct CDR3 sequences, approximately 22% of them found once; the top ten carry under 25%. The V and J genes are TRBV12-3 or TRBV12-4 and TRBJ2-1, with 8 bases identical to TRBD2. This TCR derives from a human donor in good health (CMV status not recorded). Some clones in this sample may be carry-over from other donors' samples. The material was cultured PBMCs, obtained from culture after CMV antigen stimulation. The CDR3 nucleotides read TGTGCCAGCAGTTTAAGTGGGACTAGTTCCTACAATGAGCAGTTCTTC. As protein: CASSLSGTSSYNEQFF.